Below, 22 T cell receptor beta chains from the same sample are listed, as sequenced in a study of post-analysis software for immune sequencing data. The study, taken as a whole, reports: Five TRBV segments were more frequent in patients than controls; TRBV5-6, TRBV5-1 and TRBV20-1 belonged to this group.

Each TCR beta cDNA library carried unique molecular identifiers. MiXCR, applied by TCRdb to the PCR reads, yields one record per CDR3 protein. The profile shows hundreds of thousands of distinct CDR3 sequences, 25% to 30% of them singletons. The antigens these receptors bind are not known. Sequenced sample: blood. The origin of the receptors is a girl under 18 with multiple sclerosis.

About this clonotype itself: This may be a read error, as it is one base from a much larger clone. CDR3 sequence (DNA): TGCGCCAGCAGCTTGGATAGCGGGGCTGGGACCCAGTACTTC. Amino acids: CASSLDSGAGTQYF. The J gene is TRBJ2-5, the V gene TRBV5-1; 8 nucleotides match TRBD2. This CDR3 region has 14 residues. V gave up 0 bases and J gave up 7 bases; unmatched junction bases: 5. Looked up from germline, CDR1 is SGHRS and CDR2 is YFSETQ.

This clonotype has more than one count but fewer than ten. The rearrangement links TRBV18 to TRBJ2-4, with a weak D call TRBD1 (5 bases). Germline-derived CDR1 and CDR2 are KGHSH and LQKENI. V lost 3 bases, J lost 0 bases, and 12 bases lay in between. The CDR3 spans 16 residues. The CDR3, as DNA: TGTGCCAGCTCACCTCGACAGACGCTAGCCAAAAACATTCAGTACTTC. Translated: CASSPRQTLAKNIQYF.

This chain uses TRBV9 with TRBJ2-7; 12 nucleotides line up with TRBD2. The V and J ends lost 0 bases and 0 bases, in that order; junction bases with no gene match: 4. CDR3 length: 17 amino acids. Germline V lookup: CDR1 SGDLS, CDR2 YYNGEE. The DNA for the CDR3 is TGTGCCAGCAGCGTAGGGACTAGCGGGAAGGGCTCCTACGAGCAGTACTTC. Translated: CASSVGTSGKGSYEQYF.

The chain uses TRBV5-6 and TRBJ1-5; D perhaps matches TRBD1 (6 bases). Trimming left V 2 bases short and J 4 bases short, with 13 bases between. The CDR3 totals 15 residues. Germline loops: CDR1 SGHDT, CDR2 YYEEEE. CDR3 region: CASSLSRGKNQPQHF. Written as DNA, the CDR3 is TGTGCCAGCAGCTTAAGCAGGGGAAAGAATCAGCCCCAGCATTTT.

Of note for this clonotype: This likely came from a read error, as a far larger clone is one base away. Written as DNA, the CDR3 is TGCGCCGGCAGTAGCCCTGGGGCCAACGTCCTGACTTTC. Protein sequence: CAGSSPGANVLTF. The gene calls are TRBV10-2 and TRBJ2-6; D gene uncertain. CDR1 is WSHSY and CDR2 is SAAADI in the germline V gene. The CDR3 totals 13 residues.

The sample holds a few counts of this clonotype. The chain carries TRBV7-8 and TRBJ2-5; no clear D gene. CDR3 length: 14 amino acids. In germline, CDR1 is SGHVS, CDR2 FQNEAQ. V was shortened by 3 bases and J by 2 bases, with 10 bases between the two germline ends. As DNA, the CDR3 is TGTGCCAGCAGCTTGCCCTCCGCTCAAGAGACCCAGTACTTC. Protein product: CASSLPSAQETQYF.

In its sample, this clonotype was seen a few times. The V gene is TRBV28, the J gene TRBJ2-4; D may correspond to TRBD1 or TRBD2 (5 bases each). V lost 6 bases, J lost 13 bases, and 25 bases lay in between. This CDR3 contains 15 residues. Germline V gives CDR1 MDHEN, CDR2 SYDVKM. Written as DNA, the CDR3 is TGTGCCAGCAGGACACCGGGACCTAGACGGAATGAGCAGTACTTC. Translation gives CASRTPGPRRNEQYF.

This clonotype was observed at least ten times. The chain's CDR3 is CASSLPGRDTQYF. The CDR3 bases are TGCGCCAGCAGCTTGCCAGGTCGAGATACGCAGTATTTT. This sequence joins TRBV5-1 and TRBJ2-3; D is unresolved. The CDR3 consists of 13 residues. V lost 1 base to trimming and J lost 5 bases, with 8 bases between them. Germline values: CDR1 SGHRS, CDR2 YFSETQ.

The V call is TRBV7-2, the J call TRBJ2-2; D unclear. From germline, CDR1 is SGHTA and CDR2 FQGNSA. V was clipped by 2 bases and J by 4 bases, with 8 bases between them. This CDR3 is built from 14 residues. The CDR3 protein is CASSLIGPTGELFF. The CDR3 nucleotides are TGTGCCAGCAGCTTAATCGGCCCCACCGGGGAGCTGTTTTTT.

This clonotype was observed a handful of times. J is TRBJ2-1 and V is TRBV20-1; 14 bases are a match to TRBD2. Germline V gene lookup returns CDR1 DFQATT and CDR2 SNEGSKA (reference sequence). The junction had 10 bases not matched to a gene; V was cut back by 0 bases and J by 15 bases. This CDR3 has 15 amino acids. CDR3 bases: TGCAGTGCTAGAGATCCGGGACTAGCGGGAGCTGGGGGGTTCTTC. Translation: CSARDPGLAGAGGFF.

This clonotype was counted between two and nine times. V is TRBV18 and J is TRBJ2-5; TRBD2 aligns across 11 bases. TRBJ2-7 explains the end of the DNA better; the J call may be wrong. This CDR3 spans 15 amino acids. Germline V CDR1 and CDR2: KGHSH, LQKENI. For the CDR3, the DNA is TGTGCCAGCTCCCCCAAGACTAGCGGGATTGGCGAGCAGTACTTC. Its protein is CASSPKTSGIGEQYF.

This clonotype was found a few times. The chain carries TRBV28 and TRBJ2-1, with D perhaps TRBD1 (6 bases). Germline V gene sequence: CDR1 MDHEN, CDR2 SYDVKM. V was trimmed by 5 bases and J by 8 bases, leaving 22 bases between them. CDR3 length: 16 residues. As DNA, the CDR3 is TGTGCCAGCAGTCCACCCCTTGGTTTGGGGGCGGATGAGCAGTTCTTC. As protein: CASSPPLGLGADEQFF.

This clonotype was detected only a few times. The rearrangement joins TRBV29-1 to TRBJ2-1; the D gene is possibly TRBD1 (7 bases). Trimming left V 3 bases short and J 10 bases short, with 16 bases between. The germline V gene encodes CDR1 SQVTM and CDR2 ANQGSEA. The CDR3 sequence is 13 residues long. The CDR3 sequence: CSVDLRRGQEQFF. CDR3 DNA: TGCAGCGTTGATTTGAGGAGGGGACAGGAGCAGTTCTTC.

This chain uses TRBV28 with TRBJ2-3; D not resolved. Trimming cost V 7 bases and J 6 bases, with 29 bases left between them. The CDR3 is made up of 18 amino acids. CDR1 is MDHEN and CDR2 is SYDVKM in the germline V gene. Here the CDR3 DNA reads TGTGCCAGCACCTCGTTAAGGGTTCGTCACGGCGTCGGGGATACGCAGTATTTT. It translates to CASTSLRVRHGVGDTQYF. The full variable domain, its missing parts supplied by reference TRBV28 and TRBJ2-3, is DVKVTQSSRYLVKRTGEKVFLECVQDMDHENMFWYRQDPGLGLRLIYFSYDVKMKEKGDIPEGYSVSREKKERFSLILESASTNQTSMYLCASTSLRVRHGVGDTQYFGPGTRLTVL.

DNA for the CDR3: TGTGCCAGCTCCGGCGGGGCACCCACAGATACGCAGTATTTT. Amino acid sequence: CASSGGAPTDTQYF. The gene calls are TRBV11-3 and TRBJ2-3; tentatively, D is TRBD2 (6 bases). The V gene lost 8 bases and the J gene lost 2 bases, with 14 bases spanning the gap. Germline V CDR1 and CDR2: SGHNT, YENEEA. The length of the CDR3 is 14 residues.

This chain uses TRBV7-2 with TRBJ2-4; D is possibly TRBD2 (6 bases). Germline V gene sequence: CDR1 SGHTA, CDR2 FQGNSA. This CDR3 region has 16 residues. The ends were cut back, 1 base at V and 6 bases at J, with 16 bases in the middle. The CDR3 bases are TGTGCCAGCAGCTTAGGAGGTGCGGGACGGGGAAACATTCAGTACTTC. Translating it yields CASSLGGAGRGNIQYF.

This clonotype was seen a handful of times. One end of the junction is discordant with germline, which a read error may explain. This rearrangement joins TRBV7-7 to TRBJ2-1; either TRBD1 or TRBD2 may supply D (7 bases each). CDR3 length equals 14 residues. The germline gives CDR1 SSHAT, CDR2 FNYEAQ (reference sequence). The CDR3 sequence: CASSRGAGRDEQFF. The CDR3, as DNA: TGTGCTAGCAGCAGGGGGGCAGGGAGGGATGAGCAGTTCTTC.

This sequence joins TRBV28 and TRBJ2-5; D is uncertain. The CDR3 length is 13 residues. CDR1 is MDHEN and CDR2 is SYDVKM in the germline V gene. The germline V and J ends were trimmed by 8 bases and 4 bases, with 14 bases remaining between them. CDR3 nucleotide sequence: TGTGCCAGCTGTTCCCACTCGGGAGAGACCCAGTACTTC. It codes for CASCSHSGETQYF.

This clonotype has more than one count but fewer than ten. The V and J genes are TRBV3-1 and TRBJ1-2, with TRBD1 as a possible D gene (6 bases). The CDR3 has 16 residues. Germline CDR1 reads LGHDT; CDR2 reads YNNKEL (reference sequence). V was shortened by 4 bases and J by 7 bases, with 22 bases between the two germline ends. This chain's CDR3 is CASSRSDSQLMGGYTF. CDR3 in DNA: TGTGCCAGCAGCCGCTCGGACAGTCAACTTATGGGTGGCTACACCTTC.

The chain uses TRBV28 and TRBJ1-2, with a weak D call TRBD1 (5 bases). CDR3 length: 14 residues. V lost 5 bases, J lost 6 bases, and 16 bases lay in between. Germline V gene lookup returns CDR1 MDHEN and CDR2 SYDVKM. As DNA, the CDR3 is TGTGCCAGCAGTCTACCAGGGTGTAGGGATGGCTACACCTTC. Its translation is CASSLPGCRDGYTF.

The chain employs TRBV20-1 and TRBJ2-1; D might be TRBD1 or TRBD2, each matching 5 bases. The V end was cut by 5 bases, the J end by 0 bases, with 14 bases between. This CDR3 is 15 amino acids long. Germline-derived CDR1 and CDR2 are DFQATT and SNEGSKA (reference sequence). The CDR3 loop is CSAGAVGSSYNEQFF. The CDR3 DNA follows: TGCAGTGCTGGGGCAGTTGGGAGCTCCTACAATGAGCAGTTCTTC.

The chain recombines TRBV13 with TRBJ2-5, with D possibly being TRBD2 (6 bases). From germline, CDR1 is PRHDT and CDR2 FYEKMQ (reference sequence). Between the trimmed V and J ends, which lost 6 bases and 1 base, there was a span of 18 bases. CDR3 length equals 16 residues. The CDR3 here is CASRQLRQGGQETQYF. CDR3 coding DNA: TGTGCCAGCAGACAACTGAGGCAGGGAGGCCAAGAGACCCAGTACTTC.